This T cell receptor (beta chain) was recorded in a study of cytomegalovirus exposure and HLA in healthy donors. The CDR3 spans 18 residues. CDR1 is SGHAT, CDR2 FQNNGV, per germline. V lost 4 bases, J lost 2 bases, and 18 bases lay in between. Both 60 Vbeta primers and 13 Jbeta primers went into the PCR. Some clones are missing from TCRdb's copy, which holds only in-frame ones; the method was immunoSEQ multiplex PCR. In the table there are 60,000 to 85,000 clones, roughly 70% of which are singletons. Sequencing was performed on PBMCs. The gene calls are TRBV11-2 and TRBJ1-6, with D maybe TRBD1 (6 bases). The TCR sequence derives from a man aged 55 to 69 in good health and CMV-seropositive. The CDR3 nucleotides read TGTGCCAGCAGCTCGTGGACAGCGCTAGGGCCCTATAATTCACCCCTCCACTTT. Translated, it gives CASSSWTALGPYNSPLHF.